A selection of T cell receptor beta chains follows, all from one sample in a study of cytomegalovirus exposure and HLA in healthy donors. The method was immunoSEQ multiplex PCR; TCRdb's version includes in-frame clones alone and lacks a portion of them. The data show around 90,000 clones, about 66% seen once. The sequenced material came from PBMCs. The receptors originated from a boy between 5 and 17 years old in good health and CMV-seropositive. The CDR3 runs from the conserved cysteine through the conserved F or W. Fields, in order: clone size, J gene, CDR3 length, D gene, V gene, CDR3 protein, CDR3 DNA. D genes are given only for firm matches. A row's size may be missing; if present it is once, few, many or a size class.

NA,TRBJ2-1,15,TRBD2,TRBV6-1,CASSLLAGGQRGQFF,TGTGCCAGCAGTTTGCTAGCGGGAGGGCAAAGGGGGCAGTTCTTC
NA,TRBJ1-2,12,NA,TRBV2,CASSQQGNGYTF,TGTGCCAGCAGTCAACAGGGAAACGGCTACACCTTC
NA,TRBJ2-7,12,TRBD2,TRBV28,CASLAAPYEQYF,TGTGCCTCACTAGCGGCTCCCTACGAGCAGTACTTC
NA,TRBJ1-6,14,NA,TRBV19,CASSIEGPRSPLHF,TGTGCCAGTAGTATAGAGGGCCCCCGTTCACCCCTCCACTTT
NA,TRBJ1-1,11,NA,TRBV29-1,CSVDGVPEAFF,TGCAGCGTTGACGGGGTTCCTGAAGCTTTCTTT
once,TRBJ2-1,13,NA,TRBV19,CASSPGTITEQFF,TGTGCCAGTAGTCCCGGGACAATTACTGAGCAGTTCTTC
once,TRBJ1-2,12,NA,TRBV30,CAWSPRGYGYTF,TGTGCCTGGAGCCCGAGAGGGTATGGCTACACCTTC
NA,TRBJ2-7,12,NA,TRBV30,CAWSVRSYEQYF,TGTGCCTGGAGTGTACGCAGCTACGAGCAGTACTTC
NA,TRBJ1-5,14,TRBD1,TRBV6-1,CASSEQGAHQPQHF,TGTGCCAGCAGTGAACAGGGGGCGCATCAGCCCCAGCATTTT
once,TRBJ2-3,15,TRBD2,TRBV6-5,CASSWTSGMGDTQYF,TGTGCCAGCAGTTGGACTAGCGGGATGGGGGATACGCAGTATTTT
NA,TRBJ1-3,16,NA,TRBV6-5,CASSSLQGSSGNTIYF,TGTGCCAGCAGTTCCCTGCAGGGATCCTCTGGAAACACCATATATTTT
NA,TRBJ1-5,16,TRBD1,TRBV4-1,CASSQEKGQGGQPQHF,TGCGCCAGCAGCCAAGAGAAGGGACAGGGAGGTCAGCCCCAGCATTTT
once,TRBJ1-1,15,NA,TRBV7-2,CASRQEQGGWTEAFF,TGTGCCAGCAGGCAGGAACAGGGAGGGTGGACTGAAGCTTTCTTT
few,TRBJ2-7,14,NA,TRBV5-4,CASSPELVSYEQYF,TGTGCCAGCAGCCCAGAACTAGTCTCCTACGAGCAGTACTTC
few,TRBJ2-4,19,TRBD1,TRBV4-3,CASSQATGTGFNVKNIQYF,TGCGCCAGCAGCCAGGCTACCGGGACAGGGTTTAATGTCAAAAACATTCAGTACTTC
NA,TRBJ2-7,16,NA,TRBV7-2,CASSFGQAGTVYEQYF,TGTGCCAGCAGCTTCGGACAGGCGGGAACCGTTTACGAGCAGTACTTC
NA,TRBJ1-2,12,NA,TRBV6-5,CASSQGIRGYTF,TGTGCCAGCAGTCAGGGGATCCGGGGCTACACCTTC
few,TRBJ2-7,15,TRBD1,TRBV25-1,CASSVRDSPSYEQYF,TGTGCCAGCAGTGTCCGGGACAGCCCTTCCTACGAGCAGTACTTC
NA,TRBJ2-7,15,NA,TRBV4-3,CASSQSRTGPYEQYF,TGCGCCAGCAGCCAATCCCGGACTGGCCCCTACGAGCAGTACTTC
NA,TRBJ2-7,14,TRBD1,TRBV6-6,CASRIDRVPYEQYF,TGTGCCAGCAGAATAGACAGGGTACCCTACGAGCAGTACTTC
NA,TRBJ1-5,15,TRBD1,TRBV19,CASSLGQPFVQPQHF,TGTGCCAGTAGTTTGGGACAGCCCTTTGTTCAGCCCCAGCATTTT
few,TRBJ1-2,13,NA,TRBV6-5,CASSSDSRGLYTF,TGTGCCAGCAGTTCCGACAGCCGTGGTCTCTACACCTTC
NA,TRBJ1-1,10,NA,TRBV20-1,CSARSTEAFF,TGCAGTGCTCGGAGCACTGAAGCTTTCTTT
few,TRBJ2-7,12,NA,TRBV7-9,CASSPPSYEQYF,TGTGCCAGCAGCCCCCCTAGCTACGAGCAGTACTTC
few,TRBJ2-1,15,TRBD1,TRBV4-1,CASSQGQGAVREQFF,TGCGCCAGCAGCCAAGGACAGGGGGCGGTGAGAGAGCAGTTCTTC
NA,TRBJ2-7,14,NA,TRBV27,CASSLRPGSYEQYF,TGTGCCAGCAGTTTAAGGCCGGGTTCCTACGAGCAGTACTTC
NA,TRBJ2-1,18,NA,TRBV5-1,CASSLESPGHISYNEQFF,TGCGCCAGCAGCTTGGAAAGTCCTGGTCACATCTCCTACAATGAGCAGTTCTTC
NA,TRBJ1-5,15,NA,TRBV6-1,CASSTQDYSNQPQHF,TGTGCCAGCAGTACCCAGGATTATAGCAATCAGCCCCAGCATTTT
NA,TRBJ2-7,17,TRBD2,TRBV15,CATSRSPTSGSGHEQYF,TGTGCCACCAGCAGATCTCCCACTAGCGGGAGCGGTCACGAGCAGTACTTC